This T cell receptor (beta chain) originates from a study of blood T cells in healthy people across ages. Alongside a J-beta primer mix, a sample-barcoded 5' primer served in a second PCR lasting about 7 to 11 cycles. The template-switch adaptor was a 5' adaptor with 12 random nucleotides. It tagged each cDNA molecule. TCRdb passed the 5' RACE reads through MiXCR, listing each CDR3 protein once. The top ten hold roughly 24% of the sample, which has fewer than 2 million distinct CDR3 sequences, around 40% seen once. CDR1 and CDR2 from the germline V gene are SGHAT and FQNNGV. The length of the CDR3 is 15 residues. Between the trimmed V and J ends, which lost 5 bases and 3 bases, there was a span of 17 bases. Collection of around 10 milliliters of peripheral blood was performed for each donor. Isolated per sample were at least 7 million PBMCs.

Sequencing used blood. This chain links TRBV11-2 with TRBJ2-7; TRBD1 might be the D (6 bases). This clonotype was obtained from a human donor in good health. CDR3 region: CASSTTGNLNYEQYF. As DNA, the CDR3 is TGTGCCAGCAGCACAACAGGGAACCTTAACTACGAGCAGTACTTC.